These 32 T cell receptor beta chains were all obtained from the same sample, sequenced in a study of regulatory T cells in long-lasting Graves disease. The time point denotes: persistent/refractory GD, antithyroid drugs over 5 years with positive TRAb. Preparation of the TCR library used RNA extracted from PBMCs. Library construction for TCR beta used iRepertoire HTBI primers and Arm-PCR of CDR3 regions. One entry per CDR3 protein results from TCRdb running MiXCR on the multiplex PCR reads. This sample has 400,000 to 500,000 distinct CDR3 sequences; around 23% occur once, and the top ten carry 13% to 15%. Sequenced material: peripheral blood mononuclear cells (PBMCs), taken when the disease was refractory, from a patient treated with antithyroid drugs. Every receptor here comes from a female donor with Graves disease.

V gene TRBV12-3 or TRBV12-4 combines with J gene TRBJ1-4, with D possibly TRBD1 on 5 matching bases. This CDR3 contains 20 residues. Trimming stripped 1 base from V and 7 bases from J, with 28 bases between. CDR3 in amino acids: CASSLVLRAGLGPRGEKLFF. The CDR3 DNA follows: TGTGCCAGCAGTTTAGTTTTGAGGGCAGGGTTGGGGCCAAGGGGTGAAAAACTGTTTTTT.

This clonotype occurred a few times. The chain recombines TRBV25-1 with TRBJ2-2; D is uncertain. The V gene lost 4 bases and the J gene lost 8 bases, with 8 bases spanning the gap. Germline V CDR1 and CDR2: MGHDK, SYGVNS. The CDR3 extends over 12 amino acids. CDR3 in amino acids: CASSGAGGELFF. The CDR3 DNA is TGTGCCAGCAGTGGAGCTGGGGGGGAGCTGTTTTTT.

This clonotype was counted only a few times. This sequence may be a read error, since a much larger clone differs from it by one base. The rearrangement joins TRBV6-4 to TRBJ1-2; 7 nucleotides line up with TRBD1. Per germline, CDR1 MRHNA and CDR2 SNTAGT. The CDR3 sequence is 14 residues long. The CDR3 DNA sequence: TGTACCAGCAGCTCAACCACAGGACAGGCTGGCTACACCTTC. This sequence encodes CTSSSTTGQAGYTF.

This clonotype was recorded at least ten times. The chain combines TRBV12-3 or TRBV12-4 with TRBJ2-2, with D possibly TRBD1 on 6 matching bases. The CDR3 covers 17 residues. Trimming took off 5 bases at V and 1 base at J, with 17 bases between the two ends. The CDR3 here is CASSPNRDTRNTGELFF. The CDR3 DNA follows: TGTGCCAGCAGTCCAAACCGGGACACCAGGAACACCGGGGAGCTGTTTTTT.

This clonotype has only a few counts. The gene calls are TRBV7-9 and TRBJ2-7, with D perhaps matching TRBD2 (5 bases). V dropped 4 bases and J dropped 0 bases, with 22 bases sitting between them. Germline V gives CDR1 SEHNR, CDR2 FQNEAQ (reference sequence). The CDR3 is 18 residues long. This CDR3 reads CASSSPPIESGSSYEQYF. In DNA, the CDR3 is TGTGCCAGCAGCTCCCCGCCAATCGAAAGTGGGAGCTCCTACGAGCAGTACTTC.

Comments on this clonotype: Being one base from a much bigger clone, this may be a read error. The chain combines TRBV7-2 with TRBJ2-5; the match to TRBD2 covers 7 bases. Germline V gene sequence: CDR1 SGHTA, CDR2 FQGNSA. This CDR3 comprises 17 residues. DNA of the CDR3: TGTGCCAGCAGCCATCCTACGGGGAGGGCCTGGGTGGAGACCCAGTGCTTC. It yields the protein CASSHPTGRAWVETQCF.

Comments on this clonotype: Mismatch with germline at one junction end may stem from a read error. This chain connects TRBV28 to TRBJ1-2, with no clear D. Germline V lookup: CDR1 MDHEN, CDR2 SYDVKM. The CDR3 consists of 13 residues. The CDR3 loop reads CANSSQPLHGYTF. For the CDR3, the DNA is TGTGCCAACAGTTCTCAGCCACTCCATGGCTACACCTTC.

This chain links TRBV28 with TRBJ2-5; TRBD1 matches at 7 bases. This CDR3 has 15 amino acids. V shed 2 bases, J shed 1 base, and the junction held 4 bases outside the gene matches. Germline lookup yields CDR1 MDHEN and CDR2 SYDVKM. CDR3 sequence (DNA): TGTGCCAGCAGTTTACCCGGGACAGCCCAAGAGACCCAGTACTTC. This encodes CASSLPGTAQETQYF.

This chain connects TRBV6-1 to TRBJ2-3, with D unclear. CDR1 is MNHNS and CDR2 is SASEGT in the germline V gene. V lost 5 bases and J lost 6, with 15 bases in between. CDR3 length equals 14 residues. CDR3 sequence reads: CASSQRRSPDTQYF. The CDR3 DNA is TGTGCCAGCAGTCAGAGACGCTCCCCGGATACGCAGTATTTT.

On this clonotype itself: Possible read error: a much larger clone is one base away. The chain is built from TRBV27 and TRBJ2-7, with unresolved D. This CDR3 comprises 18 residues. Germline V gene sequence: CDR1 MNHEY, CDR2 SMNVEV (reference sequence). The chain's CDR3 is CACSLFPSFGGNSYEQYF. The CDR3 region has the DNA TGTGCCTGCAGTTTATTTCCTTCTTTCGGCGGTAACTCCTACGAGCAGTACTTC.

The table lists this clonotype with many counts. The chain couples TRBV29-1 to TRBJ1-2; no clear D gene. The CDR3 is 15 residues long. The germline V and J ends were trimmed by 6 bases and 6 bases, with 23 bases remaining between them. From germline, CDR1 is SQVTM and CDR2 ANQGSEA. The CDR3 reads CSVAWVGRASHGYTF. The DNA for the CDR3 is TGCAGCGTCGCCTGGGTGGGAAGGGCGTCGCATGGCTACACCTTC.

With regard to this clonotype: Likely a read error: the CDR3 ends without its conserved phenylalanine or tryptophan. This rearrangement joins TRBV20-1 to TRBJ1-2, with TRBD1 as a possible D gene (6 bases). Germline V gives CDR1 DFQATT, CDR2 SNEGSKA (reference sequence). CDR3 length: 14 residues. The V end lost 0 bases, the J end lost 8 bases, and 16 bases lay between the germline ends. The CDR3: CSARDQDRTMGYTS. For the CDR3, the DNA is TGCAGTGCTAGAGACCAGGACAGAACGATGGGCTACACCTCC.

The chain employs TRBV19 and TRBJ2-4, with D perhaps TRBD2 (6 bases). Germline lookup yields CDR1 LNHDA and CDR2 SQIVND (reference sequence). Trimming pared 6 bases from V and 6 bases from J, leaving 15 bases between. The CDR3 has 14 amino acids. The CDR3 bases are TGTGCCAGTAGCCTCCCGGGGACTGGAAACATTCAGTACTTC. Its protein is CASSLPGTGNIQYF.

Concerning this clonotype itself: A much larger clone is a single base away; this may be a read error. The genes are TRBV28 and TRBJ1-1; 9 positions agree with TRBD1. Germline CDR1 and CDR2: MDHEN and SYDVKM. The CDR3 runs 14 residues. J gave up 4 bases and V 4 bases, and 4 bases lay outside the gene matches. CDR3 nucleotides: TGTGCCAGCAGTTCCACAGGGGGCGTCACTGAAGCTTTCTTT. It encodes CASSSTGGVTEAFF.

This clonotype was detected ten times or more. The rearrangement joins TRBV28 to TRBJ2-7; TRBD2 matches 7 bases. Unmatched junction bases numbered 12, after V lost 11 bases and J lost 2 bases. The CDR3 spans 14 residues. Germline CDR1 is MDHEN and CDR2 is SYDVKM. The CDR3 DNA is TGTGCCGCCGCCTCGGGAGGAAACACCTACGAGCAGTACTTC. Its translation is CAAASGGNTYEQYF.

Regarding this clonotype: Given a much more abundant clone one base away, this may be a read error. The conserved phenylalanine or tryptophan normally closing the CDR3 is absent here, so this likely arose from a read error. The chain employs TRBV6-1 and TRBJ2-7; 9 nucleotides line up with TRBD2. Germline CDR1 reads MNHNS; CDR2 reads SASEGT. The CDR3 runs to 14 residues. Trimming at V came to 6 bases and at J to 2 bases, leaving 5 bases not matched to a gene. For the CDR3, the DNA is TGTGCCAGCAGACTAGCGGGCAGACCCTACGAGCAGTACCTC. Translating it yields CASRLAGRPYEQYL.

The chain uses TRBV5-1 and TRBJ2-5, with 10 bases aligning to TRBD1. The germline V gene has CDR1 SGHRS and CDR2 YFSETQ. Trimming cost V 4 bases and J 0 bases; bases outside gene matches: 12. The CDR3 spans 18 residues. CDR3 amino acids: CASSPDGTGDLYQETQYF. The DNA of the CDR3 is TGCGCCAGCAGCCCGGACGGGACAGGGGACCTATACCAAGAGACCCAGTACTTC.

This clonotype has only a few counts. The CDR3 loop is CASSIPDSNYGYTF. The CDR3 DNA reads TGTGCCAGTAGTATTCCGGACAGTAACTATGGCTACACCTTC. V and J are TRBV19 and TRBJ1-2, with D maybe TRBD1 (6 bases). Germline V gene sequence: CDR1 LNHDA, CDR2 SQIVND (reference sequence). This CDR3 has 14 amino acids. V was shortened by 3 bases and J by 1 base, with 9 bases between the two germline ends.

In its sample, this clonotype was seen many times. The V gene is TRBV12-3 or TRBV12-4, the J gene TRBJ2-2, with TRBD2 matching over 14 bases. The CDR3 runs to 17 residues. V shed 9 bases, J shed 5 bases, and the junction held 11 bases outside the gene matches. CDR3 sequence: CARPRGLAGGGTGELFF. The DNA of the CDR3 is TGTGCCAGACCCCGAGGACTAGCGGGAGGTGGAACCGGGGAGCTGTTTTTT.

This clonotype was observed at least ten times. The chain links TRBV27 to TRBJ2-7, with 10 nucleotides matching TRBD2. CDR1 and CDR2 from the germline V gene are MNHEY and SMNVEV (reference sequence). Trimming removed 5 bases from V and 7 bases from J; junction bases left unmatched: 11. The CDR3 consists of 15 residues. The DNA for the CDR3 is TGTGCCAGCAGTAGCTATTCGGCGACTAGCGGGGAGCAGTACTTC. It codes for CASSSYSATSGEQYF.

The table lists this clonotype with many counts. A junction end diverges from the germline sequence, so it may reflect a read error. The CDR3 nucleotides are TGTGCCAGCAGTTTAAGCTCCTCGTTCGGCATGATTTTT. Translated: CASSLSSSFGMIF. The chain has TRBV12-3 or TRBV12-4 and TRBJ1-4; unclear D gene. The CDR3 contains 13 residues.

This rearrangement joins TRBV29-1 to TRBJ2-7; tentatively, D is TRBD1 (5 bases). V lost 3 bases and J lost 3, with 24 bases in between. CDR1 is SQVTM, CDR2 ANQGSEA, per germline. CDR3 length: 17 residues. In DNA, the CDR3 is TGCAGCGTTGATGGTGGACGAGACCGGGCTAGGGGCTACGAGCAGTACTTC. It yields the protein CSVDGGRDRARGYEQYF.

This clonotype was detected a few times. The V call is TRBV7-9, the J call TRBJ2-2; D is ambiguous. CDR1 is SEHNR and CDR2 is FQNEAQ in the germline V gene (reference sequence). The ends were cut back, 0 bases at V and 0 bases at J, with 8 bases in the middle. The CDR3 spans 16 residues. The CDR3 protein is CASSLAQVANTGELFF. The CDR3 DNA follows: TGTGCCAGCAGCTTAGCGCAGGTCGCGAACACCGGGGAGCTGTTTTTT.

This sequence joins TRBV27 and TRBJ2-3, with TRBD2 matching over 7 bases. V trimming: 3 bases; J trimming: 0 bases; junction bases outside the gene matches: 3. The germline V gene encodes CDR1 MNHEY and CDR2 SMNVEV (reference sequence). The CDR3 extends over 15 amino acids. CDR3 sequence reads: CASSLRETSTDTQYF. DNA of the CDR3: TGTGCCAGCAGTTTGCGGGAGACTAGCACAGATACGCAGTATTTT.

A word on this clonotype: One base away lies a much larger clone, so this may be a sequencing read error. The J gene is TRBJ2-2, the V gene TRBV7-2; TRBD2 matches 7 bases. CDR1 is SGHTA and CDR2 is FQGNSA in the germline V gene. CDR3 length: 14 residues. The CDR3 here is CASRAGLHTGGLFF. The CDR3 DNA is TGTGCCAGCAGAGCGGGACTTCACACCGGGGGGCTGTTTTTT.

This clonotype was found many times. The chain joins TRBV6-2 or TRBV6-3 to TRBJ2-5, with D uncertain. The CDR3 covers 14 residues. V lost 7 bases and J lost 3, with 15 bases in between. Germline V gene sequence: CDR1 MNHEY, CDR2 SVGEGT. The CDR3, as DNA: TGTGCCAGCACCCCTAGGTACAGAGAAGAGACCCAGTACTTC. Protein sequence: CASTPRYREETQYF.

The chain employs TRBV15 and TRBJ2-1; D might be TRBD2 (6 bases). Germline-derived CDR1 and CDR2 are LNHNV and YYDKDF (reference sequence). The CDR3 is made up of 15 amino acids. Deletions cut 0 bases from V and 2 bases from J, with 8 bases between. The DNA of the CDR3 is TGTGCCACCAGCAGAGACGGGAGAACCTACAATGAGCAGTTCTTC. It is translated as CATSRDGRTYNEQFF.

This chain uses TRBV6-2 or TRBV6-3 with TRBJ1-2; the match to TRBD1 covers 7 bases. CDR3 size: 15 residues. Germline trimming cut 2 bases from V and 6 bases from J; bases unmatched to any gene: 9. Germline V CDR1 and CDR2: MNHEY, SVGEGT. The DNA of the CDR3 is TGTGCCAGCAGTTACACGGGAACCGGGACAGATGGCTACACCTTC. Its translation is CASSYTGTGTDGYTF.

This clonotype was seen repeatedly, ten times or more. V usage is TRBV30 and J usage is TRBJ1-1; D call uncertain. The CDR3 is 13 residues long. CDR1 is GTSNPN, CDR2 SVGIG, per germline (reference sequence). V lost 4 bases and J lost 4, with 13 bases in between. The CDR3 protein is CAWNLAGGTEAFF. The CDR3 DNA is TGTGCCTGGAATCTGGCAGGTGGCACTGAAGCTTTCTTT.

In this sample, this clonotype turned up many times. The V call is TRBV10-3, the J call TRBJ1-1; 8 bases match TRBD1. The J segment lost 5 bases and the V segment lost 10 bases, leaving 9 bases of the junction unmatched. CDR3 size: 13 residues. Germline CDR1 ENHRY, CDR2 SYGVKD. The CDR3 protein is CATRTGKTTEAFF. The CDR3 nucleotides are TGTGCCACCCGGACAGGGAAGACGACTGAAGCTTTCTTT.

This clonotype was found many times. The chain recombines TRBV28 with TRBJ1-5; 9 nucleotides line up with TRBD1. Germline lookup yields CDR1 MDHEN and CDR2 SYDVKM. This CDR3 comprises 17 residues. The V and J ends lost 4 bases and 2 bases, in that order; junction bases with no gene match: 9. The CDR3 nucleotides read TGTGCCAGCAGTTCGTCCGGGACAGGGAGTGGCAATCAGCCCCAGCATTTT. Its translation: CASSSSGTGSGNQPQHF.

The chain couples TRBV9 to TRBJ1-1, with D perhaps matching TRBD1 (6 bases). Germline V gene lookup returns CDR1 SGDLS and CDR2 YYNGEE. This CDR3 comprises 14 residues. Trimming left V 5 bases short and J 0 bases short, with 11 bases between. Here the CDR3 DNA reads TGTGCCAGCAGTCCAGGGGACATGAACACTGAAGCTTTCTTT. This translates into CASSPGDMNTEAFF.